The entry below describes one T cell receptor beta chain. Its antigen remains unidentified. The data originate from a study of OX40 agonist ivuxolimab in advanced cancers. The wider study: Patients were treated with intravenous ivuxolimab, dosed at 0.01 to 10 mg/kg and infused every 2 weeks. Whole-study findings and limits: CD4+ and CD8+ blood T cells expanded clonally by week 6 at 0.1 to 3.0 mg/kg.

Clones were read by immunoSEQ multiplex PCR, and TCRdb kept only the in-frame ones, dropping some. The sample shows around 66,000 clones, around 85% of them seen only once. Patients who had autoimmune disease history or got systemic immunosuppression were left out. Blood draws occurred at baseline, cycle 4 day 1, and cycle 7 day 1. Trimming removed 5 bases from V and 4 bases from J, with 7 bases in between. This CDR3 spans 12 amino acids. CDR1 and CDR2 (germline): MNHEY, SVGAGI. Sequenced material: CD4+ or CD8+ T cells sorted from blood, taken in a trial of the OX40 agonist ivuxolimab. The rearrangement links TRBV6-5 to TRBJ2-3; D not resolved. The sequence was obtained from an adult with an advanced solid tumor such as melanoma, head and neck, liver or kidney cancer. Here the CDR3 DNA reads TGTGCCAGCAGTACCCGAGCAGATACGCAGTATTTT. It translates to CASSTRADTQYF.